This TCR beta chain comes out of a study of human T cells and chemical hapten exposure. The overall study: The study enrolled mostly female patients with alopecia areata, totalis or universalis. Findings of the study overall: Sensitizing with DPC caused no change in TCRs above 1 in 1000 frequency. Alopecia in all donors means immunity may differ from healthy individuals.

Trimming took off 3 bases at V and 0 bases at J, with 20 bases between the two ends. Germline V CDR1 and CDR2: MNHEY, SVGAGI. The CDR3 has 18 amino acids. Individual cDNA molecules had unique molecular identifiers attached to them by the library. TCRdb independently ran MiXCR on the RACE reads; one entry per CDR3 protein. The data contain nearly 350,000 distinct CDR3 sequences, about 7% of them singletons. The time point: patch test 1, 2 weeks after DPC sensitization. Treatment meaning: therapeutic diphenylcyclopropenone sensitization with weekly scalp DPC. In the case of this clonotype: Its antigen is not known.

This sample comprised whole blood, obtained in connection with sensitization to the hapten diphenylcyclopropenone (DPC). This TCR came from a woman under 30 with alopecia areata. Some clones in this sample may be carry-over from other donors' samples. The chain recombines TRBV6-5 with TRBJ2-5; D is perhaps TRBD1 or TRBD2 (5 bases each). CDR3 nucleotide sequence: TGTGCCAGCAGTTATGGGTTAGGGGACCCCCGGTACCAAGAGACCCAGTACTTC. It yields the protein CASSYGLGDPRYQETQYF.